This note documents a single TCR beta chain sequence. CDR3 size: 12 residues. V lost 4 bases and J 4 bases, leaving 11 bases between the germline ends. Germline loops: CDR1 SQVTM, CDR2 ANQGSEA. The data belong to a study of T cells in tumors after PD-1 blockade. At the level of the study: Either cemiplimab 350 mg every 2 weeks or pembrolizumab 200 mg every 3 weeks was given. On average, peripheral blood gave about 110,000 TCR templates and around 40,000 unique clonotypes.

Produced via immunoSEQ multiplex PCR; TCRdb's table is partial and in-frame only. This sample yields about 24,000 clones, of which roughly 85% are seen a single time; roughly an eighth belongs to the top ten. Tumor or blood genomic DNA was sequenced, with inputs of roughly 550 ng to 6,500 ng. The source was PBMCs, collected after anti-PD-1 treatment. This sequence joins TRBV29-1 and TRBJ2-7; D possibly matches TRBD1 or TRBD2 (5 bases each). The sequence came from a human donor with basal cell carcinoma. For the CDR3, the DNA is TGCAGCGTTGGTCAGGGAGAGTACGAGCAGTACTTC. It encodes CSVGQGEYEQYF.